This note documents a single T cell receptor beta chain sequence. What it recognizes is unknown. Four subsets defined by CD45RA and CD27 were sorted after CD3, CD4, CD8 and live/dead staining. This sample is drawn from a study of naive and memory T cell subsets. Overall study findings and caveats: Especially in CD8 cells, naive repertoires contained a few larger clonotypes, possibly CD45RA-re-expressing memory cells.

Two oligonucleotides, mixed equimolar, formed the beta constant-region primer covering TRBC1 and TRBC2. Four rounds of PCR amplified the ligated cDNA using nested alpha and beta constant-region primers plus SP2. Ligation attached a single-stranded oligonucleotide with a 12-nucleotide UMI and the SP2 primer to the cDNA 3' end. TCRdb analysed the UMI-ligation and nested PCR reads with MiXCR anew, one entry per CDR3 protein. The table has 120,000 to 150,000 distinct CDR3 sequences, roughly 23% seen once; the top ten hold less than 0.13%. The sample was naive CD4+ T cells from blood. This sequence was found in a human donor in good health.

The CDR3 DNA reads TGTGCCAGCAGGCCCGTCGGGGGGGAGGAAAAACTGTTTTTT. This gives the protein CASRPVGGEEKLFF. The chain couples TRBV27 to TRBJ1-4, with D tentatively TRBD1 (5 bases). Germline V gene sequence: CDR1 MNHEY, CDR2 SMNVEV (reference sequence). This CDR3 is 14 amino acids long. Trimming stripped 6 bases from V and 8 bases from J, with 16 bases between.